What follows are 3 T cell receptor beta chains derived from one specimen sequenced in a study of PD-1 blockade in classical Hodgkin lymphoma. Relapses following autologous stem cell transplantation were seen in all patients, with brentuximab vedotin exposure varying. Libraries were prepared by immunoSEQ multiplex PCR; TCRdb keeps only in-frame clonotypes and omits some of them. The sample carries roughly 100,000 clones, around 88% recorded once. Source: peripheral blood mononuclear cells (PBMCs), taken before the second cycle of nivolumab. Every receptor here comes from a human donor with classical Hodgkin lymphoma.

V gene TRBV5-1 combines with J gene TRBJ2-5; D uncertain. This CDR3 has 14 amino acids. V lost 0 bases and J lost 4, with 10 bases in between. Germline CDR1 reads SGHRS; CDR2 reads YFSETQ. CDR3 DNA: TGCGCCAGCAGCTTGGATACACTGGGAGAGACCCAGTACTTC. Translating gives CASSLDTLGETQYF.

The CDR3 sequence: CASTFSRGSSTGELFF. As DNA, the CDR3 is TGTGCCAGCACTTTTAGTCGGGGGTCTAGCACCGGGGAGCTGTTTTTT. The rearrangement joins TRBV11-2 to TRBJ2-2; tentatively, D is TRBD2 (6 bases). Germline V gene lookup returns CDR1 SGHAT and CDR2 FQNNGV. V dropped 7 bases and J dropped 4 bases, with 19 bases sitting between them. The CDR3 is made up of 16 amino acids.

The chain carries TRBV7-2 and TRBJ1-3; possible D gene TRBD1, 6 bases. The CDR3 is 17 residues long. The V end lost 0 bases, the J end lost 1 base, and 13 bases lay between the germline ends. The germline V gene encodes CDR1 SGHTA and CDR2 FQGNSA. The CDR3 DNA reads as TGTGCCAGCAGCTTAGCAAGCGGACAGTCGTCTGGAAACACCATATATTTT. Protein sequence: CASSLASGQSSGNTIYF.